This T cell receptor (beta chain) is from a study of shared clonotypes between healthy human individuals. Findings of the study overall: Estimated clonotype richness was generally higher in naive than memory subsets.

Naive-designated CD8 cells lacked CD45RO, were positively enriched for CCR7, and omitted terminally differentiated effector memory CD45RA+ cells. The authors distributed each subset's genomic DNA evenly over several immunoSEQ plates. Original processing methods: From ImmunoSEQ came sequences covering only the junction and carrying no quality scores, so filtering differed. TCRdb's copy holds only in-frame clones and misses some; the assay was immunoSEQ multiplex PCR. That table is the source of V, J and clone size, and D and trimming were worked out from the DNA. The table has about 2.2 million clones, 93% seen once; the top ten hold approximately 1.6%. Germline CDR1 and CDR2: MNHEY and SMNVEV (reference sequence). The CDR3 extends over 14 amino acids. The germline V and J ends were trimmed by 8 bases and 3 bases, with 14 bases remaining between them. This clone appeared a single time. Its cognate antigen is unknown.

The receptor's source is a man in his late teens or twenties in good health. Some clones in this sample may be carry-over from other donors' samples. V usage is TRBV27 and J usage is TRBJ2-1; tentative D call: TRBD2 (6 bases). The specimen sequenced was naive CD8+ T cells from PBMCs. CDR3 in DNA: TGTGCCAGCGGAATCCGGGACTTCTACAATGAGCAGTTCTTC. Protein: CASGIRDFYNEQFF.